This section outlines one TCR beta chain sequence together with its context. The junction shows a germline mismatch at one end, possibly a read error. This entry belongs to a study of T-cell reconstitution after alpha-beta-depleted transplantation in children. TCRbeta library preparation incorporated unique molecular identifiers. TCRdb analysed the PCR reads with MiXCR anew, one entry per CDR3 protein. The sample consists of a few hundred thousand distinct CDR3 sequences, approximately 10% of them appearing once. This CDR3 region has 15 residues. CDR1 is SGHDT, CDR2 YYEEEE, per germline. The sample in question was PBMCs from the stem cell graft donor, obtained from the stem cell graft. The sequence was collected from a human donor who donated a stem cell graft to a child with acute lymphoblastic leukemia. V is TRBV5-6 and J is TRBJ1-1; 10 bases agree with TRBD1. CDR3 region: CAISPGQGGNTEAFF. In DNA form, the CDR3 reads TGTGCCATCAGCCCCGGACAGGGGGGCAACACTGAAGCTTTCTTT.